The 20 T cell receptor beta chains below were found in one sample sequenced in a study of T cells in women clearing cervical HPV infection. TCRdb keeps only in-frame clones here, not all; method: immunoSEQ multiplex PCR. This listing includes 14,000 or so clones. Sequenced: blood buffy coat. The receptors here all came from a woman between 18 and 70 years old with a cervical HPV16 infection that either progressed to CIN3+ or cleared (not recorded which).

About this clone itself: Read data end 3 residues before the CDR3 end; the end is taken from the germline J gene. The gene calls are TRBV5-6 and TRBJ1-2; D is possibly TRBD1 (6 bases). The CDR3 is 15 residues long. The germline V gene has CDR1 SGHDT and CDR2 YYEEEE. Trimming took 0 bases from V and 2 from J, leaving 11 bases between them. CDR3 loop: CASSLEQGVNYGYTF. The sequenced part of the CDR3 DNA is TGTGCCAGCAGCTTGGAACAGGGTGTAAACTATGGC.

The covered CDR3 bases are TGCGCCAGCAGTGAGTCCGGGGGCTCCTACAATGAG. This translates into CASSESGGSYNE. The whole CDR3 protein is CASSESGGSYNEQFF. The V call is TRBV10-2, the J call TRBJ2-1, with D possibly TRBD2 on 6 matching bases. The sequenced fragment ends 3 residues before the CDR3 boundary, so the rest is inferred from the germline J gene. The CDR3 length is 15 residues. V was cut by 0 bases and J by 0 bases, with 6 bases left in between. From germline, CDR1 is WSHSY and CDR2 SAAADI.

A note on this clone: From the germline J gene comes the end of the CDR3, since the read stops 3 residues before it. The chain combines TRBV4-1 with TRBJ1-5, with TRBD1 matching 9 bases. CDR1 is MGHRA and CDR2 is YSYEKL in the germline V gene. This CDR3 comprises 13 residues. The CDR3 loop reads CASSQGDRAPQHF. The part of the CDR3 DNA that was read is TGCGCCAGCAGCCAAGGGGACAGGGCACCC.

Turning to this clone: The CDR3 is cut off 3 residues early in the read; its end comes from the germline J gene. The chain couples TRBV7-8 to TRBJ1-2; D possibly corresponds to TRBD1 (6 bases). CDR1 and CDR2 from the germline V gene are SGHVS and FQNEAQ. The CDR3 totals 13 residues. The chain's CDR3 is CASSPLQGNTYTF. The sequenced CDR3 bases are TGTGCCAGCAGCCCTCTACAGGGTAATACC.

The CDR3 region is CASSSGQGVKNIQYF. CDR3 bases read: TGTGCCAGCAGCTCTGGACAGGGGGTCAAAAACATT. V gene TRBV11-2 combines with J gene TRBJ2-4; 10 bases fit TRBD1. The read terminates 3 residues before the CDR3 end, so the remaining end is supplied by the germline J gene. V dropped 4 bases and J dropped 3; count of bases not matched to a gene: 3. The V gene's germline CDR1 is SGHAT and CDR2 FQNNGV. The CDR3 is made up of 15 amino acids.

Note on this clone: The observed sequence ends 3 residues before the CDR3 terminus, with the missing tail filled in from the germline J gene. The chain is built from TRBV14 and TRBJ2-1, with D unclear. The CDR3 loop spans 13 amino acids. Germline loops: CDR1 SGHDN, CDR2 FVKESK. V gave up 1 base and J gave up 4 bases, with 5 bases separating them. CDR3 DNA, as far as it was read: TGTGCCAGCAGCCAAGGTCCGTACAATGAG. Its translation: CASSQGPYNE. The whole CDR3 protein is CASSQGPYNEQFF.

Incomplete CDR3 DNA: TGTGCCAGCAGCATATCAGGGGTTAATTCACCA. Translation gives CASSISGVNSP. The whole CDR3 sequence reads CASSISGVNSPLFF. The chain is built from TRBV14 and TRBJ1-4; D perhaps matches TRBD1 (6 bases). The read comes to an end 3 residues before the CDR3 does, leaving the germline J gene to fill in the end. Germline V gives CDR1 SGHDN, CDR2 FVKESK. This CDR3 is built from 14 residues.

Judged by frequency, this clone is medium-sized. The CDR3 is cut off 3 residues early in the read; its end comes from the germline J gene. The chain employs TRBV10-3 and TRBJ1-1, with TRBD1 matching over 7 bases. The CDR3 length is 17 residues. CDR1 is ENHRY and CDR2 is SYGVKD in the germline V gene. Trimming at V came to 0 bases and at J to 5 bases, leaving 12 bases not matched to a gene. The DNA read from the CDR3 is TGTGCCATCAGTGAGTCCCAGGGGGGACACAGTTGGACTGAA. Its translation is CAISESQGGHSWTE. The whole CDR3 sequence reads CAISESQGGHSWTEAFF.

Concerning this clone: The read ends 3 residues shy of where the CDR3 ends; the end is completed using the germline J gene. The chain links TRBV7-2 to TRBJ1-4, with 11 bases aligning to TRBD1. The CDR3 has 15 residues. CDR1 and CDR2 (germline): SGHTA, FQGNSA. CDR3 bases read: TGTGCCAGCAGCGGGACAGGGGGATATAATTCACCA. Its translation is CASSGTGGYNSP. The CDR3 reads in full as CASSGTGGYNSPLFF.

The sequenced CDR3 bases are TGCGCCAGCAGCTTGGAGGCAGGTCCAAATGAAAAG. This sequence encodes CASSLEAGPNEK. In full, the CDR3 reads CASSLEAGPNEKLFF. The V and J genes are TRBV5-1 and TRBJ2-2; no clear D. The read terminates 3 residues ahead of where the CDR3 ends, so the germline J gene completes it. The germline gives CDR1 SGHRS, CDR2 YFSETQ. This CDR3 is 15 amino acids long. Using reference TRBV5-1 and TRBJ2-2 for the parts outside the CDR3, the full variable domain is KAGVTQTPRYLIKTRGQQVTLSCSPISGHRSVSWYQQTPGQGLQFLFEYFSETQRNKGNFPGRFSGRQFSNSRSEMNVSTLELGDSALYLCASSLEAGPNEKLFFGEGSRLTVL.

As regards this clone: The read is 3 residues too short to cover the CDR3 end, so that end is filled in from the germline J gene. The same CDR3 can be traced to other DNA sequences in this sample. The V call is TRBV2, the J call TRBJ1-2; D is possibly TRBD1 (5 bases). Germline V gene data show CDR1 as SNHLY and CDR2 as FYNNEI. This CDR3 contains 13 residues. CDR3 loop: CASSERGVGGYTF. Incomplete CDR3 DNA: TGTGCCAGCAGTGAAAGAGGGGTGGGAGGC. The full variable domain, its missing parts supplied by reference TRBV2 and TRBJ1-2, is EPEVTQTPSHQVTQMGQEVILRCVPISNHLYFYWYRQILGQKVEFLVSFYNNEISEKSEIFDDQFSVERPDGSNFTLKIRSTKLEDSAMYFCASSERGVGGYTFGSGTRLTVV.

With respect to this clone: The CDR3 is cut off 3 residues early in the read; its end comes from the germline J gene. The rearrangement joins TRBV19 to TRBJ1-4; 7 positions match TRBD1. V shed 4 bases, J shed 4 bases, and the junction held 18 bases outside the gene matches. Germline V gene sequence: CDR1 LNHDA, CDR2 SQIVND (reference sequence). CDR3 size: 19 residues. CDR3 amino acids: CASSRALTGTTGVNEKLFF. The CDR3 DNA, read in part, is TGTGCCAGTAGTAGGGCACTGACAGGGACAACGGGTGTTAATGAAAAA.

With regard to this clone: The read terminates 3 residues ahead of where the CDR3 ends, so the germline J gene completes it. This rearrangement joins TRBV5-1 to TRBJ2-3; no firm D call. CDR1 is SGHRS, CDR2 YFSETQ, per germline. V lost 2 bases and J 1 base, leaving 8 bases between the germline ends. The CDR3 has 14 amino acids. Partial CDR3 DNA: TGCGCCAGCAGCTTAGTACAGCGCACAGATACG. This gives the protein CASSLVQRTDT. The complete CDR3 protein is CASSLVQRTDTQYF.

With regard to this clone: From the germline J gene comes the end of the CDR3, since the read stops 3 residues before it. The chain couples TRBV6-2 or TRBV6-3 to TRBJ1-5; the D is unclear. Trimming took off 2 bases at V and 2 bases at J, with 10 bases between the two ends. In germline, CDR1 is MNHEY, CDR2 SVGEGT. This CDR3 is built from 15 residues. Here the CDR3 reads CASSYAGRGNQPQHF. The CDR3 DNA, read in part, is TGTGCCAGCAGTTACGCGGGAAGGGGCAATCAGCCC.

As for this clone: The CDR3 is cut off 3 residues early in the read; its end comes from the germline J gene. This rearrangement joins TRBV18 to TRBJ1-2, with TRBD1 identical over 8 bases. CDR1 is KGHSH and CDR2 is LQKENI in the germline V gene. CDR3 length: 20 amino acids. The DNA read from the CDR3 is TGTGCCAGCTCACCACCCGGCTTTGGAATTAGTCACAGGGGGTTGTCCGGC. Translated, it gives CASSPPGFGISHRGLSG. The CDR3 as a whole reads CASSPPGFGISHRGLSGYTF.

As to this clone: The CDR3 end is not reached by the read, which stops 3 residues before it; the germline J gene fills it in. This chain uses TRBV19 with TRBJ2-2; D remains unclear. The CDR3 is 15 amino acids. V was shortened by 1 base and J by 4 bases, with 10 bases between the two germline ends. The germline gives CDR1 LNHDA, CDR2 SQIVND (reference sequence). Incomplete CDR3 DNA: TGTGCCAGTAGTATAGGATCGCACTTCACCGGGGAG. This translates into CASSIGSHFTGE. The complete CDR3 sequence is CASSIGSHFTGELFF.

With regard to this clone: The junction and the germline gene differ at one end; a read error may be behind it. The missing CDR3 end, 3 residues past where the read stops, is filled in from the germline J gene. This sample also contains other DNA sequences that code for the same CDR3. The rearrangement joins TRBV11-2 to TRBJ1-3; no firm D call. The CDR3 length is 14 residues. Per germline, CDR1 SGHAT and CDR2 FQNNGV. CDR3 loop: CASSLGAAGNTIYF. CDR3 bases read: TGTGCCAGCAGCTTAGGGGCTGCTGGAAACACT.

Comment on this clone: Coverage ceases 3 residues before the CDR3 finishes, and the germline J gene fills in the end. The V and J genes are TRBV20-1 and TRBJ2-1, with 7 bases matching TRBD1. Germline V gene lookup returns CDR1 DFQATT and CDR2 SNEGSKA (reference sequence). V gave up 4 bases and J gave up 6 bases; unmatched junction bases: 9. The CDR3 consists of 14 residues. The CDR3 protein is CSANDRQGFNEQFF. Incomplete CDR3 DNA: TGCAGTGCTAATGACCGACAGGGCTTCAATGAG.

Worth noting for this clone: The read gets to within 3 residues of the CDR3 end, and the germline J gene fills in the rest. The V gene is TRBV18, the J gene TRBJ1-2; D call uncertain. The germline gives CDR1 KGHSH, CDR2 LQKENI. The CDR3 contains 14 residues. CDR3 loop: CASSPSGNTDTYTF. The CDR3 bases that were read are TGTGCCAGCTCGCCTAGCGGAAACACAGATACC.

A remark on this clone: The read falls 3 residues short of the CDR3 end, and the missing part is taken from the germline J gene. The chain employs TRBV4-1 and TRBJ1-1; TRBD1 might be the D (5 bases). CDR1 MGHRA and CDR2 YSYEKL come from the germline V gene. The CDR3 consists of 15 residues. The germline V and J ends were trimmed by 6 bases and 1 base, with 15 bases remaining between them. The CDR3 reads CASSLPRGGNTEAFF. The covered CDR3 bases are TGCGCCAGCAGTTTACCGAGGGGAGGGAACACTGAA.